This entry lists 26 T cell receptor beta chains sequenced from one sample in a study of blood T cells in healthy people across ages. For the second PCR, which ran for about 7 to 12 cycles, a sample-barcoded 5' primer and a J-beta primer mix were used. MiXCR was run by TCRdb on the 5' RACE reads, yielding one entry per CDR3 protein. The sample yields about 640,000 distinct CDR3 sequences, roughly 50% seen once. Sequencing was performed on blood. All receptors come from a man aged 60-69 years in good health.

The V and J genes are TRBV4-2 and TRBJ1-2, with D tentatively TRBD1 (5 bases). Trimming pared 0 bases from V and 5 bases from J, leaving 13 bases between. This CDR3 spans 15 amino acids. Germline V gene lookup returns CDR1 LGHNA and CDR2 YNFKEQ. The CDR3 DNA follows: TGTGCCAGCAGCCAAGAACCAGGGACCGAATATGGCTACACCTTC. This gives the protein CASSQEPGTEYGYTF.

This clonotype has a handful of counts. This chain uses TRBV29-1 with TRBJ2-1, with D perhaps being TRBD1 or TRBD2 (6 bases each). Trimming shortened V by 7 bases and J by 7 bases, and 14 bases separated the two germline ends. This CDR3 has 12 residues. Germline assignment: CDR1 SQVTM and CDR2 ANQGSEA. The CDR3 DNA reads TGCAGCGGGGGGGCAGGGGAAAATGAGCAGTTCTTC. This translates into CSGGAGENEQFF.

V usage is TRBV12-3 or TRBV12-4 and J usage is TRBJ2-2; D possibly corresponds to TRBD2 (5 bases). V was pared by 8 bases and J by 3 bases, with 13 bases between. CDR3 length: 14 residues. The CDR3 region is CASAFRGYTGELFF. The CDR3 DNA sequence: TGTGCCAGCGCCTTCCGGGGATACACCGGGGAGCTGTTTTTT.

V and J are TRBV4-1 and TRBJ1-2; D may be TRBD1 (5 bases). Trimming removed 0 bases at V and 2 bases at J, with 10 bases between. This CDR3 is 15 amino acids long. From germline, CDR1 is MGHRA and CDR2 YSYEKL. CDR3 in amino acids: CASSQDDAGNYGYTF. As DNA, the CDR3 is TGCGCCAGCAGCCAAGATGACGCAGGGAACTATGGCTACACCTTC.

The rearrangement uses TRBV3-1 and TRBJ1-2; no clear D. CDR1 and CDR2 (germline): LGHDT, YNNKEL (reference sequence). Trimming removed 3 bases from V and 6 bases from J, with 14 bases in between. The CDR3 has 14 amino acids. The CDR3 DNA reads TGTGCCAGCAGCCAGGAAGACCGGTCTCATGGCTACACCTTC. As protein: CASSQEDRSHGYTF.

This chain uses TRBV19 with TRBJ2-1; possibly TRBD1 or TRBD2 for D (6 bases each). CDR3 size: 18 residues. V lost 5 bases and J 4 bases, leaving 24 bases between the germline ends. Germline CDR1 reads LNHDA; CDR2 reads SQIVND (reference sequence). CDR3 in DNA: TGTGCCAGTAGTCGGTCTGCTAGGGGGGCAGGGTCGTACAATGAGCAGTTCTTC. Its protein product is CASSRSARGAGSYNEQFF.

CDR3 amino acids: CASSPPGGGPGNEQFF. DNA for the CDR3: TGTGCCAGCAGTCCTCCTGGCGGGGGGCCTGGGAATGAGCAGTTCTTC. The chain recombines TRBV6-6 with TRBJ2-1; TRBD2 agrees at 8 bases. Germline-derived CDR1 and CDR2 are MNHNY and SVGAGI (reference sequence). J lost 7 bases, V lost 5 bases, and 13 bases had no gene match. The length of the CDR3 is 16 residues.

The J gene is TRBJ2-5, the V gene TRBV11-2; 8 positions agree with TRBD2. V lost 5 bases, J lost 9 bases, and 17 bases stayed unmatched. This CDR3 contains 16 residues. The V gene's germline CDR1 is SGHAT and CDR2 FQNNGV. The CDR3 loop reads CASSQLTPGGARAQYF. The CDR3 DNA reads TGTGCCAGCAGCCAATTGACCCCGGGGGGGGCAAGGGCCCAGTACTTC.

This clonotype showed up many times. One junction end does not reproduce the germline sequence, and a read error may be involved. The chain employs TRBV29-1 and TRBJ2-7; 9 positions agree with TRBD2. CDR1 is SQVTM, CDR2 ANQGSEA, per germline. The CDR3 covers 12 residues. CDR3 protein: CSVGTSSYEQYF. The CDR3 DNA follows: TGCAGTGTTGGGACTAGCAGCTACGAGCAGTACTTC.

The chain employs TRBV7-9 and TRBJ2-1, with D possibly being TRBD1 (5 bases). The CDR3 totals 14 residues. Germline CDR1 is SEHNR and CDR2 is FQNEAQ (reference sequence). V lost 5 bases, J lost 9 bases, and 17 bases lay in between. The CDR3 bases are TGTGCCAGCAGCGTAGGGTCAGGGCAGGGTGAGCAGTTCTTC. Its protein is CASSVGSGQGEQFF.

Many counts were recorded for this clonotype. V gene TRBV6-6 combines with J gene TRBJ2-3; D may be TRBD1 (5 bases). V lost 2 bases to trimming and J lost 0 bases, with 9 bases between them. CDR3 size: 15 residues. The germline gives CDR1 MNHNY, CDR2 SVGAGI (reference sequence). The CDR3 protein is CASSYGAPSTDTQYF. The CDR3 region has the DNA TGTGCCAGCAGTTACGGGGCGCCCAGCACAGATACGCAGTATTTT.

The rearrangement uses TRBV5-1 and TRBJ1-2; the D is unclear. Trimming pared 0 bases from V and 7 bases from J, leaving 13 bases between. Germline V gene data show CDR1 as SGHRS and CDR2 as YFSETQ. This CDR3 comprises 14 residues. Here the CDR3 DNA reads TGCGCCAGCAGCTTGGTTCCCGGGGTCGGTGGCTACACCTTC. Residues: CASSLVPGVGGYTF.

For the CDR3, the DNA is TGTGCCAGCAGCACCCAAGGACAGCGGAAGACCCAGTACTTC. This gives the protein CASSTQGQRKTQYF. J is TRBJ2-5 and V is TRBV7-6; D possibly corresponds to TRBD1 (6 bases). The length of the CDR3 is 14 residues. Germline V gene data show CDR1 as SGHVS and CDR2 as FNYEAQ. Trimming pared 5 bases from V and 6 bases from J, leaving 16 bases between. Drawing the rest from reference TRBV7-6 and TRBJ2-5, the complete variable domain is GAGVSQSPRYKVTKRGQDVALRCDPISGHVSLYWYRQALGQGPEFLTYFNYEAQQDKSGLPNDRFSAERPEGSISTLTIQRTEQRDSAMYRCASSTQGQRKTQYFGPGTRLLVL.

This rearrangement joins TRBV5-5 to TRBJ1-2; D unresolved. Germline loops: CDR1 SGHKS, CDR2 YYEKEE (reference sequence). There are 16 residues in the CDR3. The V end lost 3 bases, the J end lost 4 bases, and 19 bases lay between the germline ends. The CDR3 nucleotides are TGTGCCAGCAGCTCAGGCGGGAGGGTCGGTGGCTATGGCTACACCTTC. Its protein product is CASSSGGRVGGYGYTF.

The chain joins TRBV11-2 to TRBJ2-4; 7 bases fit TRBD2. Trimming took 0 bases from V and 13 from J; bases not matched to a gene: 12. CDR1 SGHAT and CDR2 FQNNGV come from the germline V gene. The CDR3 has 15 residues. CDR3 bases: TGTGCCAGCAGCTTAGAAGGTACGGACCTGCGGGAGCAGTACTTC. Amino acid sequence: CASSLEGTDLREQYF.

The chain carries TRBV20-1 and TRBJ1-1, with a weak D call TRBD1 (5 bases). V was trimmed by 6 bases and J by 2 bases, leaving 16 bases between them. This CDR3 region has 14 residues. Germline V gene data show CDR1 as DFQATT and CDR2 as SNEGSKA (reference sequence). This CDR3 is CSAPAEGRNTEAFF. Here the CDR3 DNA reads TGCAGTGCCCCGGCGGAGGGGAGAAACACTGAAGCTTTCTTT.

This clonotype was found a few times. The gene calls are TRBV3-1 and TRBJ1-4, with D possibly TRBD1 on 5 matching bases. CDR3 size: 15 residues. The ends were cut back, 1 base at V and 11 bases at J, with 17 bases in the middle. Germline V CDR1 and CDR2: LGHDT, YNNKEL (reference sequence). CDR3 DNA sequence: TGTGCCAGCAGCCAAGCCCGCCGGCAGGGAGAGAAACTGTTTTTT. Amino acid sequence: CASSQARRQGEKLFF.

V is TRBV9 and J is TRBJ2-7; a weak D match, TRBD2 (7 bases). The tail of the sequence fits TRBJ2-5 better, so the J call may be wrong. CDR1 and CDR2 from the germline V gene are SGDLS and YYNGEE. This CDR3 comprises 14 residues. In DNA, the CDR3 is TGTGCCAGCAGCCGCGCGGGGGCTGGGGAGACCCAGTACTTC. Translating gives CASSRAGAGETQYF.

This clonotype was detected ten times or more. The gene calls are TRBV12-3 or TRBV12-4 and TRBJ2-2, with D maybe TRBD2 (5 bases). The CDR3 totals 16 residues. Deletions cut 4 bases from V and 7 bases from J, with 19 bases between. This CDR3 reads CASSYILALEGGELFF. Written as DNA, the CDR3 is TGTGCCAGCAGTTACATTCTAGCCCTCGAAGGCGGGGAGCTGTTTTTT.

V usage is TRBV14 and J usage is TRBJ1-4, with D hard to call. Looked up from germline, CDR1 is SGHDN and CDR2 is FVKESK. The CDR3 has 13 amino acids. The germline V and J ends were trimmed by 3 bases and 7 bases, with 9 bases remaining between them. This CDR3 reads CASSQNTGEKLFF. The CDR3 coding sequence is TGTGCCAGCAGCCAGAATACGGGTGAAAAACTGTTTTTT.

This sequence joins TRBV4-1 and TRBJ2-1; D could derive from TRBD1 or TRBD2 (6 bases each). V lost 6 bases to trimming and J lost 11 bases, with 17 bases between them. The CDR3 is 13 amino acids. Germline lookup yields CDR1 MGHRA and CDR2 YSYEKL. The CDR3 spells CASSGIEGGQQFF. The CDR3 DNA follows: TGCGCCAGCAGTGGAATTGAAGGGGGGCAGCAGTTCTTC.

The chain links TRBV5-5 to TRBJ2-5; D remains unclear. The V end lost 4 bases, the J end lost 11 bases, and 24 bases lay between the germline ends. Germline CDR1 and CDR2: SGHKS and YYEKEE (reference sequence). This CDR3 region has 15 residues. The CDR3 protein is CASSLFSDVASEQYF. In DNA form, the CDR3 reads TGTGCCAGCAGCCTCTTTTCGGACGTAGCTAGTGAGCAGTACTTC.

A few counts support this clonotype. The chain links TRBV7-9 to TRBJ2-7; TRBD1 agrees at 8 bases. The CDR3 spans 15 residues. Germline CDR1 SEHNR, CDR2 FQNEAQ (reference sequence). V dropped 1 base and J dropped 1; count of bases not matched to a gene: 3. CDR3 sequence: CASSLGDRGSYEQYF. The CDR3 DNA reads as TGTGCCAGCAGCTTAGGAGACAGGGGATCCTACGAGCAGTACTTC.

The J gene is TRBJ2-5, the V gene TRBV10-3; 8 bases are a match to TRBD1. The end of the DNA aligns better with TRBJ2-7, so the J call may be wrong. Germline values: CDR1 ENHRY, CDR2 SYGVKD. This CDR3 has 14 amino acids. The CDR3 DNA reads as TGTGCCATCAGTGATTTGGGGACAGGCTACGAGCAGTACTTC. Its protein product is CAISDLGTGYEQYF.

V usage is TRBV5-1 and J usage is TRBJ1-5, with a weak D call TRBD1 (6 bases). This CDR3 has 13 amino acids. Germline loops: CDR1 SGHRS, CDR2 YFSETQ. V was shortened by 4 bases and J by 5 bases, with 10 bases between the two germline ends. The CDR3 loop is CASSRSGDQPQHF. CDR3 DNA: TGCGCCAGCAGCCGATCAGGGGATCAGCCCCAGCATTTT.

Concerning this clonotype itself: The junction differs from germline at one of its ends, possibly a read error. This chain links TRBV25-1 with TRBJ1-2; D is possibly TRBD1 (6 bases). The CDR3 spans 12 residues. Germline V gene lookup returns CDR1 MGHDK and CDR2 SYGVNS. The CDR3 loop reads CASSVSGDGCTF. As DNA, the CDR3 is TGTGCCAGCAGTGTATCAGGGGATGGCTGCACCTTC.